This T cell receptor (beta chain) was obtained from a study of control samples from healthy donors and cancer patients. The assay was immunoSEQ multiplex PCR, and TCRdb's table has in-frame clones only and misses some. The data hold 150,000 to 200,000 clones, with 91% observed a single time. This sequence was found in a woman aged 25-40 years in good health. Sequenced: blood.

The CDR3 DNA reads TGTGCCAGCAGTGAAACTAGCGGGGTAGATACGCAGTATTTT. Protein sequence: CASSETSGVDTQYF. J is TRBJ2-3 and V is TRBV6-1; 10 bases align to TRBD2. Germline CDR1 is MNHNS and CDR2 is SASEGT. V shed 2 bases, J shed 5 bases, and the junction held 1 base outside the gene matches. The CDR3 consists of 14 residues.